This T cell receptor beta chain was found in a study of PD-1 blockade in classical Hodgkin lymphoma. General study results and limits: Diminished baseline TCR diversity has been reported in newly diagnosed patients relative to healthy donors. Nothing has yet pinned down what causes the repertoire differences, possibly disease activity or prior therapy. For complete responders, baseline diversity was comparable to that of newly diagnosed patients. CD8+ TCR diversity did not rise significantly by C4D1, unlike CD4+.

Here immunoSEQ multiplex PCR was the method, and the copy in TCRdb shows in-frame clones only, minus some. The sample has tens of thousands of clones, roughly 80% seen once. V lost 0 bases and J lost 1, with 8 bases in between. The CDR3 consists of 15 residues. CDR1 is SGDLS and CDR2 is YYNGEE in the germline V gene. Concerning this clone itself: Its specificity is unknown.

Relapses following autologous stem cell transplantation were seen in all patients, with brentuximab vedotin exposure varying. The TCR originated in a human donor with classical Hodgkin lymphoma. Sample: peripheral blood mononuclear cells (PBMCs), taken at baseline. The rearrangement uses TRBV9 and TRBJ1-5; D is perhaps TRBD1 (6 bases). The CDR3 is CASSVGGQSNQPQHF. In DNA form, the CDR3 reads TGTGCCAGCAGCGTAGGAGGACAGAGCAATCAGCCCCAGCATTTT. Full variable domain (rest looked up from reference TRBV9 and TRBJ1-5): DSGVTQTPKHLITATGQRVTLRCSPRSGDLSVYWYQQSLDQGLQFLIQYYNGEERAKGNILERFSAQQFPDLHSELNLSSLELGDSALYFCASSVGGQSNQPQHFGDGTRLSIL.